This T cell receptor beta chain was captured in a study of T cells after yellow fever vaccination. Study context: Fractions of limited cellularity were prepared by means of SMART-Seq v4 Ultra Low Input.

Template switching by 5'RACE produced TCR cDNA, adding a universal primer site and UMIs. TCRdb used MiXCR to reprocess the 5' RACE reads, holding one entry per CDR3 protein. This table has more than 350,000 distinct CDR3 sequences, approximately 10% appearing once. This clonotype was seen a handful of times. Germline lookup yields CDR1 SGHAT and CDR2 FQNNGV. The trim removed 5 bases at V and 4 bases at J, leaving 15 bases unmatched. The CDR3 loop spans 18 amino acids. This sequence originates from a man aged 18 to 29 who received the YFV17D yellow fever vaccine. Material: PBMCs, obtained on the day of the first yellow fever vaccination. The chain has TRBV11-2 and TRBJ2-1; 9 bases are a match to TRBD2. For the CDR3, the DNA is TGTGCCAGCAGCCAAATCAGAGGGGGTCTAGCGGGGTACAATGAGCAGTTCTTC. Its protein product is CASSQIRGGLAGYNEQFF. The full variable domain, in which reference TRBV11-2 and TRBJ2-1 provide the parts outside the CDR3, is EAGVAQSPRYKIIEKRQSVAFWCNPISGHATLYWYQQILGQGPKLLIQFQNNGVVDDSQLPKDRFSAERLKGVDSTLKIQPAKLEDSAVYLCASSQIRGGLAGYNEQFFGPGTRLTVL.